Following are 2 T cell receptor beta chains from one sample sequenced in a study of beta chain features in type 1 diabetes. These receptors are not linked to any known antigen. Every isolated RNA sample was fully reverse transcribed, so sequencing captured expressed TCRB transcripts. Assay: immunoSEQ multiplex PCR; the TCRdb copy retains only in-frame clones and omits some. The sample has about 180,000 clones, less than 10% seen once. Study findings and constraints: All four CD4+ subsets of Type 1 diabetes patients contained TCRB CDR3s that were moderately but significantly shorter.

Sequenced material: central memory CD4+ T cells from blood. Source of these receptors: a man between 18 and 35 years old with type 1 diabetes.

This chain joins TRBV7-2 and TRBJ2-5; TRBD1 matches 7 bases. CDR3 length: 15 amino acids. J gave up 2 bases and V 8 bases, and 11 bases lay outside the gene matches. Germline V gene sequence: CDR1 SGHTA, CDR2 FQGNSA. Here the CDR3 DNA reads TGTGCCAGCGGACCACGAACAGGGGTACAAGAGACCCAGTACTTC. Protein: CASGPRTGVQETQYF.

This clone came up a few times. The chain links TRBV7-9 to TRBJ1-1; 7 bases are shared with TRBD1. J was trimmed by 1 base and V by 8 bases; bases with no gene match: 7. This CDR3 has 14 residues. Germline CDR1 is SEHNR and CDR2 is FQNEAQ (reference sequence). This chain's CDR3 is CASRLQGRNTEAFF. CDR3 sequence (DNA): TGTGCCAGCCGATTACAGGGGCGGAACACTGAAGCTTTCTTT. The full variable domain, completed using reference TRBV7-9 and TRBJ1-1, is DTGVSQNPRHKITKRGQNVTFRCDPISEHNRLYWYRQTLGQGPEFLTYFQNEAQLEKSRLLSDRFSAERPKGSFSTLEIQRTEQGDSAMYLCASRLQGRNTEAFFGQGTRLTVV.